Listed below are T cell receptor beta chains from one sample, sequenced in a study of cytomegalovirus exposure and HLA in healthy donors. The assay was immunoSEQ multiplex PCR, and TCRdb's table has in-frame clones only and misses some. The sample contains roughly 150,000 clones, about 79% of which appear only once. The sample comprised PBMCs. These receptor sequences come from a woman aged 25-40 years in good health and CMV-seronegative. CDR3s include the opening cysteine and the closing phenylalanine or tryptophan. A D gene is named only where the DNA matches it firmly. Size values are once, few and many counts, or a class for expanded clones, and some rows have none.

j_call,d_call,clone_size,v_call,cdr3_nt,cdr3_aa
TRBJ1-4,TRBD1,-,TRBV15,TGTGCCACCAGGACAGGGGGAGGCCTTAATGAAAAACTGTTTTTT,CATRTGGGLNEKLFF
TRBJ2-7,-,-,TRBV9,TGTGCCAGCAGCGTAGTGGGCAGCTCCTACGAGCAGTACTTC,CASSVVGSSYEQYF
TRBJ2-4,TRBD1,-,TRBV5-6,TGTGCCAGCAGCCTGCCCAGGGACAGGGGGATTGCCAAAAACATTCAGTACTTC,CASSLPRDRGIAKNIQYF
TRBJ2-3,TRBD2,-,TRBV7-2,TGTGCCAGCAGCTTAGTAGGCGGGGGGGCCACAGATACGCAGTATTTT,CASSLVGGGATDTQYF
TRBJ2-1,-,-,TRBV7-9,TGTGCCAGCAGCACGAGACAGCTAAGCTCCTACAATGAGCAGTTCTTC,CASSTRQLSSYNEQFF
TRBJ2-1,TRBD2,-,TRBV5-1,TGCGCCAGCAGCTTGGCCCCTAGCGGGGGGTACAATGAGCAGTTCTTC,CASSLAPSGGYNEQFF
TRBJ1-4,-,few,TRBV9,TGTGCCAGCAGCCCCGAGCCTGCAACTAATGAAAAACTGTTTTTT,CASSPEPATNEKLFF
TRBJ2-7,-,-,TRBV5-6,TGTGCCAGCAGCTCAGAGGCCTACGAGCAGTACTTC,CASSSEAYEQYF
TRBJ2-7,TRBD1,-,TRBV29-1,TGCAGCGTCGGGGACAGGTGGAATGAGCAGTACTTC,CSVGDRWNEQYF
TRBJ1-1,-,-,TRBV5-1,TGCGCCAGCAGCTTGGGCGGCAGGGAAAACACTGAAGCTTTCTTT,CASSLGGRENTEAFF
TRBJ1-5,TRBD1,-,TRBV4-3,TGCGCCAGCAGCCAGAGGGTTGGACAGGGAAGCTATAGCAATCAGCCCCAGCATTTT,CASSQRVGQGSYSNQPQHF
TRBJ2-1,TRBD1,-,TRBV30,TGTGCCTGGAGTCGGGTGGGGACAGGGGCCTACAATGAGCAGTTCTTC,CAWSRVGTGAYNEQFF
TRBJ2-1,-,many,TRBV5-5,TGTGCCAGCAGCCGACTCTACTCCTACAATGAGCAGTTCTTC,CASSRLYSYNEQFF
TRBJ1-2,-,-,TRBV4-1,TGCGCCAGCAGCCCCAACCAGGGGAATCACTATGGCTACACCTTC,CASSPNQGNHYGYTF
TRBJ1-2,-,-,TRBV27,TGTGCCAGCATGAACCAGGGGCGAAGCTATGGCTACACCTTC,CASMNQGRSYGYTF
TRBJ1-1,-,-,TRBV5-1,TGCGCCAGCAGCTTGGCAGGGGTCTTGAACACTGAAGCTTTCTTT,CASSLAGVLNTEAFF
TRBJ1-5,-,few,TRBV7-2,TGTGCCAGCAGCTTCGGAGGGACTAATCAGCCCCAGCATTTT,CASSFGGTNQPQHF
TRBJ2-1,-,-,TRBV9,TGTGCCAGCAGCGTAGATAGCAGAGTAAACAATGAGCAGTTCTTC,CASSVDSRVNNEQFF
TRBJ1-6,TRBD1,-,TRBV7-2,TGTGCCAGCAGACCCGGGACAGAGAATTCACCCCTCCACTTT,CASRPGTENSPLHF
TRBJ2-2,TRBD1,-,TRBV5-6,TGTGCCAGCAGCTTACAGGGGCCGGACACCGGGGAGCTGTTTTTT,CASSLQGPDTGELFF
TRBJ2-3,-,-,TRBV5-6,TGTGCCAGCAGCCTACCGGGAGATACGCAGTATTTT,CASSLPGDTQYF
TRBJ1-5,-,few,TRBV6-5,TGTGCCAGCAGTTCAGTGACAGGAACTAATCAGCCCCAGCATTTT,CASSSVTGTNQPQHF
TRBJ2-3,TRBD2,-,TRBV18,TGTGCCAGCTCACCACTGCCTAGCGGGGGGGCAGATACGCAGTATTTT,CASSPLPSGGADTQYF
TRBJ2-1,TRBD2,few,TRBV6-5,TGTGCCAGCAGTTTAGCGGGGGGCTTCTACAATGAGCAGTTCTTC,CASSLAGGFYNEQFF
TRBJ1-5,TRBD1,-,TRBV9,TGTGCCAGCAGCGCCGGACAGGGGTCTCAGCCCCAGCATTTT,CASSAGQGSQPQHF